The clone carrying this TCR beta chain showed up just a few times. Its antigen is not identified. This record comes from a study of T cells in Graves' hyperthyroidism and ophthalmopathy. Study background: Sampling of peripheral blood happened at initial diagnosis, prior to any treatment.

Regarding the study as a whole: In simple terms, a model built on 13 V-J features told ophthalmopathy apart from stable hyperthyroidism. Researchers found most expanded thyroid clonotypes above 0.001 in blood as well.

The CDR3 regions of TCR beta were amplified from RNA transcripts. The HTBI primer set was used in a first-round RT-PCR of the TCR CDR3. TCRdb fed the multiplex PCR reads into MiXCR, producing one record per CDR3 protein. The sample records about 480,000 distinct CDR3 sequences, approximately 25% being singletons. The sequenced material came from blood. This sequence originates from a woman in her twenties or thirties with Graves' ophthalmopathy.

The CDR3 sequence: CSAEEYSNQPQHF. The CDR3 region has the DNA TGCAGTGCCGAAGAATATAGCAATCAGCCCCAGCATTTT. The chain links TRBV20-1 to TRBJ1-5, with D unclear. This CDR3 spans 13 amino acids. Per germline, CDR1 DFQATT and CDR2 SNEGSKA (reference sequence). Between the trimmed V and J ends, which lost 6 bases and 0 bases, there was a span of 9 bases.